The subject of this entry is one TCR beta chain. Its antigen remains unknown. V was clipped by 5 bases and J by 3 bases; unmatched bases: 15. Germline lookup yields CDR1 SEHNR and CDR2 FQNEAQ (reference sequence). This CDR3 is built from 19 residues. These data originate in a study of cytomegalovirus exposure and HLA in healthy donors. Study details: There were 85 million or so unique TCRs (from HLA-typed donors) in an early data release.

Study observations and caveats: According to a later analysis, most TCR beta chains associated with CMV appeared HLA-restricted. Immune exposure information available was restricted to CMV serostatus. In a later analysis, V- and J-gene trimming of beta chains associated with a DCLRE1C missense variant, replicated independently.

PCR used 60 Vbeta primers and 13 Jbeta primers. Clones were read by immunoSEQ multiplex PCR, and TCRdb kept only the in-frame ones, dropping some. The repertoire consists of roughly 140,000 clones, with around 79% occurring once and the leading ten covering over 1.3%. The specimen sequenced was PBMCs. This sequence was found in a man between 18 and 29 years old in good health and CMV-seronegative. J is TRBJ2-4 and V is TRBV7-9; TRBD1 matches at 11 bases. CDR3 residues: CASSPRGQGANLDKNIQYF. The CDR3 bases are TGTGCCAGCAGCCCAAGAGGACAGGGGGCTAATCTCGACAAAAACATTCAGTACTTC.